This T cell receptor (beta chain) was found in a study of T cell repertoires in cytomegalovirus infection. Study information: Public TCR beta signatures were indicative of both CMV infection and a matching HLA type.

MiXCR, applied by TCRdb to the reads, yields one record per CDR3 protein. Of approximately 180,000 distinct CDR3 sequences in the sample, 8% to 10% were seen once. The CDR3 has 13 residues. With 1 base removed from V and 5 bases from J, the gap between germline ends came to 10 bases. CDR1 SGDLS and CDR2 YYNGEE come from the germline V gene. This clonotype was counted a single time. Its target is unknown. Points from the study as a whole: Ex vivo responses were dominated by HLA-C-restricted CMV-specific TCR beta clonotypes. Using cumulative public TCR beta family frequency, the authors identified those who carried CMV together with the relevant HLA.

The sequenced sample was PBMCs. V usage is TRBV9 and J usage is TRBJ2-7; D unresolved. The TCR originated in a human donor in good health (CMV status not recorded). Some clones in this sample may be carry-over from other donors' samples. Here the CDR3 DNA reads TGTGCCAGCAGCGTAAGTAGGGCTGACGAGCAGTACTTC. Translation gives CASSVSRADEQYF. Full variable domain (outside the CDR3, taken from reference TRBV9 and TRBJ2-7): DSGVTQTPKHLITATGQRVTLRCSPRSGDLSVYWYQQSLDQGLQFLIQYYNGEERAKGNILERFSAQQFPDLHSELNLSSLELGDSALYFCASSVSRADEQYFGPGTRLTVT.